This TCR beta chain was identified during a study of cytomegalovirus exposure and HLA in healthy donors. Study-level background: A later analysis reported the roughly 120 validation repertoires used the same platform as the approximately 660 first-cohort repertoires. Study-wide results and limits: TCR sequences were mostly rare, though some public TCRs occurred in many donors. In a later analysis, first-cohort TCR clusters were found to tend to co-occur in the approximately 120 validation repertoires.

Clones were read by immunoSEQ multiplex PCR, and TCRdb kept only the in-frame ones, dropping some. The profile shows around 300,000 clones, about 86% of them singletons. As to this clone: The antigen is unknown.

The V and J ends lost 10 bases and 5 bases, in that order; junction bases with no gene match: 9. Germline V lookup: CDR1 MDHEN, CDR2 SYDVKM. This CDR3 spans 13 amino acids. The donors formed part of the approximately 110-subject validation cohort, distinct from the approximately 630-subject first cohort. Sequencing was performed on PBMCs. The genes are TRBV28 and TRBJ1-1; 8 bases match TRBD1. This clonotype originated in a woman aged 18-29 years in good health and CMV-seronegative. CDR3 sequence (DNA): TGTGCCAACCAGGGGGCAGGTTCGACTGAAGCTTTCTTT. It specifies CANQGAGSTEAFF.